The clone carrying this T cell receptor (beta chain) was counted between two and nine times. Next came a second PCR, run for 7 to 11 cycles, which used a sample-barcoded 5' primer along with a J-beta primer mix. TCRdb reprocessed the 5' RACE reads with MiXCR, giving one entry per CDR3 protein. The sample lists 1.5 million to 2 million distinct CDR3 sequences, around 42% seen once, with roughly 23% in the top ten. These data are taken from a study of blood T cells in healthy people across ages. Peripheral blood samples of 9 to 10 milliliters were drawn from each donor. Germline loops: CDR1 MNHEY, CDR2 SMNVEV (reference sequence). With 3 bases clipped from V and 3 bases from J, the junction kept 6 bases outside the gene matches. There are 15 residues in the CDR3.

Sequenced: blood. The chain recombines TRBV27 with TRBJ2-7; 9 bases are a match to TRBD1. The receptor was derived from a human donor in good health. CDR3 coding DNA: TGTGCCAGCAGTTTCCGGGACAGGGCCCTCTACGAGCAGTACTTC. Translation gives CASSFRDRALYEQYF.